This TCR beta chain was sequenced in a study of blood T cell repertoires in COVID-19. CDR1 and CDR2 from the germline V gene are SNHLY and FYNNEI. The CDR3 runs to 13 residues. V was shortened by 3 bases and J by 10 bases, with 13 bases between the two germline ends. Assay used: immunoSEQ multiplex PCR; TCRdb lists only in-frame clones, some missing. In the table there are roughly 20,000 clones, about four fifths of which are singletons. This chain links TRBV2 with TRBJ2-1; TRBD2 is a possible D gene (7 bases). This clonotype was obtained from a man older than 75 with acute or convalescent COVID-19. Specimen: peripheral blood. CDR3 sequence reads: CASSDGGLKEQFF. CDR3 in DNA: TGTGCCAGCAGTGACGGGGGGCTGAAGGAGCAGTTCTTC.